A single sample is the source of the 23 T cell receptor beta chains below, sequenced in a study of blood T cell repertoires in COVID-19. Sequenced by immunoSEQ multiplex PCR; TCRdb stores in-frame clones only, minus some. The sample carries around 95,000 clones, 70% to 90% recorded once. The sequenced material came from peripheral blood. All receptors derive from a human donor in a cohort sampled during active COVID-19.

The V call is TRBV6-6, the J call TRBJ1-6, with D unresolved. Trimming removed 8 bases at V and 7 bases at J, with 6 bases between. Germline V lookup: CDR1 MNHNY, CDR2 SVGAGI (reference sequence). CDR3 length equals 11 residues. CDR3 in DNA: TGTGCCAGCGAGGGAAATTCACCCCTCCACTTT. As protein: CASEGNSPLHF.

The chain joins TRBV10-2 to TRBJ1-2, with a weak D call TRBD1 (5 bases). Trimming cost V 5 bases and J 4 bases, with 8 bases left between them. The CDR3 has 12 residues. CDR1 and CDR2 from the germline V gene are WSHSY and SAAADI. The CDR3 coding sequence is TGCGCCAGCAGTCAGGGTATCTATGGCTACACCTTC. As protein: CASSQGIYGYTF.

The chain has TRBV7-9 and TRBJ2-5; 8 bases align to TRBD2. This CDR3 comprises 17 residues. The ends lost 1 base at V and 5 bases at J; junction bases unmatched: 12. The germline CDR1 and CDR2 sequences are SEHNR and FQNEAQ (reference sequence). The CDR3 DNA reads as TGTGCCAGCAGCTTAGGACTAGCGTTCCTGGGTCCGGAGACCCAGTACTTC. It yields the protein CASSLGLAFLGPETQYF.

This chain joins TRBV5-4 and TRBJ2-4; maybe TRBD2 (6 bases). V was pared by 7 bases and J by 1 base, with 15 bases between. The germline V gene encodes CDR1 SGHNT and CDR2 YYREEE (reference sequence). The CDR3 is made up of 15 amino acids. This chain's CDR3 is CASSRTGEAKNIQYF. Here the CDR3 DNA reads TGTGCCAGCTCAAGGACGGGAGAGGCCAAAAACATTCAGTACTTC.

The chain carries TRBV25-1 and TRBJ2-3, with 9 positions matching TRBD2. CDR3 size: 15 residues. Trimming at V came to 7 bases and at J to 1 base, leaving 6 bases not matched to a gene. Germline V gene lookup returns CDR1 MGHDK and CDR2 SYGVNS. CDR3 protein: CASTTSSGGTDTQYF. The CDR3 region has the DNA TGTGCCAGCACCACATCTAGCGGGGGCACAGATACGCAGTATTTT.

This chain uses TRBV9 with TRBJ2-3; no clear D gene. CDR1 and CDR2 (germline): SGDLS, YYNGEE. The CDR3 has 14 residues. The V end lost 2 bases, the J end lost 7 bases, and 14 bases lay between the germline ends. Here the CDR3 DNA reads TGTGCCAGCAGCGTCTACTTAGACACGTATACGCAGTATTTT. This encodes CASSVYLDTYTQYF.

The chain carries TRBV19 and TRBJ2-2; TRBD2 matches at 7 bases. The CDR3 runs to 15 residues. Germline CDR1 reads LNHDA; CDR2 reads SQIVND (reference sequence). V dropped 5 bases and J dropped 1; count of bases not matched to a gene: 4. The CDR3 DNA reads TGTGCCAGTAGTCGGTGGGGGGGGAACACCGGGGAGCTGTTTTTT. It translates to CASSRWGGNTGELFF.

The V call is TRBV6-2 or TRBV6-3, the J call TRBJ1-1, with D perhaps TRBD1 (5 bases). Germline V CDR1 and CDR2: MNHEY, SVGEGT. The V gene lost 4 bases and the J gene lost 0 bases, with 12 bases spanning the gap. The CDR3 extends over 15 amino acids. CDR3 nucleotides: TGTGCCAGCAGTTCGTGGACACTCATGAACACTGAAGCTTTCTTT. Protein product: CASSSWTLMNTEAFF.

V gene TRBV7-2 combines with J gene TRBJ2-1; the match to TRBD1 covers 9 bases. The CDR3 extends over 18 amino acids. V lost 8 bases and J lost 3; bases outside the gene matches: 17. From germline, CDR1 is SGHTA and CDR2 FQGNSA. The CDR3 region is CASGGGQGIERNYNEQFF. The CDR3 region has the DNA TGTGCCAGCGGGGGGGGACAGGGAATCGAGCGGAACTACAATGAGCAGTTCTTC.

The chain employs TRBV10-3 and TRBJ2-1, with 12 bases that match TRBD2. From germline, CDR1 is ENHRY and CDR2 SYGVKD. Trimming cost V 3 bases and J 6 bases; bases outside gene matches: 9. The CDR3 is 17 amino acids. DNA of the CDR3: TGTGCCATCAGTGACGGGACTAGCGGGTCCTTCCCCAATGAGCAGTTCTTC. Protein product: CAISDGTSGSFPNEQFF.

This clone was counted at least ten times. Distinct nucleotide sequences in the sample also encode this CDR3. The chain carries TRBV5-1 and TRBJ2-3; possibly TRBD2 for D (6 bases). The CDR3 totals 15 residues. Trimming shortened V by 1 base and J by 0 bases, and 9 bases separated the two germline ends. Per germline, CDR1 SGHRS and CDR2 YFSETQ. The CDR3 loop is CASSLPGGSTDTQYF. CDR3 DNA: TGCGCCAGCAGCTTGCCCGGAGGGAGCACAGATACGCAGTATTTT.

This clone was seen just once. This sequence joins TRBV3-1 (or the pseudogene TRBV3-2) and TRBJ2-1; TRBD1 agrees at 7 bases. The CDR3 spans 15 residues. Germline lookup yields CDR1 LGHDT and CDR2 YNNKEL (reference sequence). Unmatched junction bases numbered 11, after V lost 4 bases and J lost 8 bases. The CDR3 protein is CASSRAVLGGDEQFF. CDR3 in DNA: TGTGCCAGCAGCCGGGCAGTGCTAGGGGGCGATGAGCAGTTCTTC.

This clone came up once. CDR3 protein: CASSPQGTGANVLTF. The CDR3 nucleotides read TGCGCCAGCAGCCCACAGGGGACTGGGGCCAACGTCCTGACTTTC. The chain couples TRBV4-3 to TRBJ2-6, with TRBD1 identical over 7 bases. The CDR3 totals 15 residues. Germline values: CDR1 LGHNA, CDR2 YSLEER. The trim removed 4 bases at V and 2 bases at J, leaving 2 bases unmatched.

The chain recombines TRBV4-1 with TRBJ1-2, with 8 bases aligning to TRBD1. Germline assignment: CDR1 MGHRA and CDR2 YSYEKL. The trim removed 1 base at V and 4 bases at J, leaving 11 bases unmatched. The CDR3 is 17 amino acids. CDR3 sequence reads: CASSQVGLGQGAYGYTF. In nucleotides, the CDR3 is TGCGCCAGCAGCCAAGTAGGCTTAGGGCAGGGGGCCTATGGCTACACCTTC.

This clone was detected only once. This chain connects TRBV29-1 to TRBJ1-1, with D uncertain. The CDR3 covers 11 residues. Germline lookup yields CDR1 SQVTM and CDR2 ANQGSEA. The CDR3, as DNA: TGCAGTTGTGAGGAGTCCTTTGAAGCTTTCTTT. As protein: CSCEESFEAFF.

The V and J genes are TRBV5-1 and TRBJ1-2; 7 positions agree with TRBD1. Trimming took 4 bases from V and 4 from J; bases not matched to a gene: 4. This CDR3 is built from 13 residues. Germline CDR1 is SGHRS and CDR2 is YFSETQ. Written as DNA, the CDR3 is TGCGCCAGCAGCCCGACAGGGCTCTATGGCTACACCTTC. It translates to CASSPTGLYGYTF.

This chain joins TRBV5-1 and TRBJ2-2; perhaps TRBD1 as D (6 bases). V was cut by 4 bases and J by 5 bases, with 9 bases left in between. This CDR3 comprises 13 residues. The V gene's germline CDR1 is SGHRS and CDR2 YFSETQ. In DNA, the CDR3 is TGCGCCAGCAGCCCACAGGGAACCGGGGAGCTGTTTTTT. Protein sequence: CASSPQGTGELFF.

The gene calls are TRBV5-4 and TRBJ1-2; D not resolved. Trimming left V 0 bases short and J 0 bases short, with 6 bases between. Germline V gene data show CDR1 as SGHNT and CDR2 as YYREEE (reference sequence). The CDR3 totals 14 residues. Here the CDR3 reads CASSLGGTNYGYTF. In nucleotides, the CDR3 is TGTGCCAGCAGCTTGGGCGGCACTAACTATGGCTACACCTTC.

The genes are TRBV6-5 and TRBJ1-2, with TRBD1 identical over 8 bases. Germline values: CDR1 MNHEY, CDR2 SVGAGI. The CDR3 is 15 amino acids. J gave up 1 base and V 3 bases, and 4 bases lay outside the gene matches. In DNA, the CDR3 is TGTGCCAGCAGTTATTCAGGGGGCTTTAACTATGGCTACACCTTC. Protein product: CASSYSGGFNYGYTF.

The rearrangement links TRBV5-1 to TRBJ1-4; the match to TRBD1 covers 8 bases. J was trimmed by 0 bases and V by 0 bases; bases with no gene match: 1. CDR1 is SGHRS and CDR2 is YFSETQ in the germline V gene. The CDR3 runs to 16 residues. In DNA form, the CDR3 reads TGCGCCAGCAGCTTGGGACAGGGGCCAACTAATGAAAAACTGTTTTTT. It is translated as CASSLGQGPTNEKLFF.

The gene calls are TRBV27 and TRBJ2-3, with D perhaps TRBD1 (6 bases). This CDR3 has 17 amino acids. The germline V gene encodes CDR1 MNHEY and CDR2 SMNVEV (reference sequence). The ends were cut back, 0 bases at V and 2 bases at J, with 15 bases in the middle. The CDR3 region is CASSLSWTAIFTDTQYF. Here the CDR3 DNA reads TGTGCCAGCAGTTTATCGTGGACAGCTATTTTCACAGATACGCAGTATTTT.

The chain combines TRBV27 with TRBJ2-1, with D uncertain. Looked up from germline, CDR1 is MNHEY and CDR2 is SMNVEV (reference sequence). The V end lost 6 bases, the J end lost 3 bases, and 15 bases lay between the germline ends. CDR3 length equals 15 residues. CDR3 nucleotides: TGTGCCAGCAGCCCCCGGATAGCAGTCTACAATGAGCAGTTCTTC. Amino acids: CASSPRIAVYNEQFF.

This clone was observed once. This chain joins TRBV18 and TRBJ2-1; D remains unclear. Germline V gene data show CDR1 as KGHSH and CDR2 as LQKENI. This CDR3 contains 16 residues. Trimming left V 3 bases short and J 0 bases short, with 12 bases between. The CDR3 DNA is TGTGCCAGCTCACCGCCGAGCCGAAACTCCTACAATGAGCAGTTCTTC. Translation: CASSPPSRNSYNEQFF. Variable domain in full (rest from reference TRBV18 and TRBJ2-1): NAGVMQNPRHLVRRRGQEARLRCSPMKGHSHVYWYRQLPEEGLKFMVYLQKENIIDESGMPKERFSAEFPKEGPSILRIQQVVRGDSAAYFCASSPPSRNSYNEQFFGPGTRLTVL.